This is a list of T cell receptor beta chains from one sample in a study of PD-1 blockade in mismatch repair-deficient tumors. Data came from immunoSEQ multiplex PCR; TCRdb stores just in-frame clones and leaves some out. The table shows 120,000 or so clones, with around 86% occurring only once. Sequences were derived from peripheral blood, sampled 44 weeks after starting pembrolizumab. The receptors come from an adult with mismatch repair-deficient cancer. Each CDR3 is given with its conserved first and last residue. D genes are given only for firm matches.

cdr3_nt: TGTGCCAGCACGCCGGGACAGGGAAGCACAGATACGCAGTATTTT
cdr3_aa: CASTPGQGSTDTQYF
j_call: TRBJ2-3
v_call: TRBV28
d_call: TRBD1

cdr3_nt: TGCGCCAGCAGCCAAGACACAGGTCGAGGGGAGACCCAGTACTTC
cdr3_aa: CASSQDTGRGETQYF
j_call: TRBJ2-5
v_call: TRBV4-3
d_call: -

cdr3_nt: TGTGCCAGCAGCTTAGGCTACCGGGACAGGGGTTATGAGCAGTTCTTC
cdr3_aa: CASSLGYRDRGYEQFF
j_call: TRBJ2-1
v_call: TRBV7-8
d_call: TRBD1

cdr3_nt: TGTGCCAGCAGCACCGGGACTAGAACAGATACGCAGTATTTT
cdr3_aa: CASSTGTRTDTQYF
j_call: TRBJ2-3
v_call: TRBV7-3
d_call: TRBD2

cdr3_nt: TGTGCCTGGAGCTCAGGGGGGAGTAATGAAAAACTGTTTTTT
cdr3_aa: CAWSSGGSNEKLFF
j_call: TRBJ1-4
v_call: TRBV30
d_call: TRBD1

cdr3_nt: TGCGCCAGCAGTGAGTCTTCGACTAGCGAAGGAAGGGAGACCCAGTACTTC
cdr3_aa: CASSESSTSEGRETQYF
j_call: TRBJ2-5
v_call: TRBV10-1
d_call: TRBD2

cdr3_nt: TGCGCCAGCACTTCTTCAAGGGGGGCGGACACCGGGGAGCTGTTTTTT
cdr3_aa: CASTSSRGADTGELFF
j_call: TRBJ2-2
v_call: TRBV5-1
d_call: -

cdr3_nt: TGTGCCATCAGTGTCGGGGGCGACTACAATGAGCAGTTCTTC
cdr3_aa: CAISVGGDYNEQFF
j_call: TRBJ2-1
v_call: TRBV10-3
d_call: -

cdr3_nt: TGTGCCATCAGTGAGTCGATATCCGGGCGCGAGCAGTACTTC
cdr3_aa: CAISESISGREQYF
j_call: TRBJ2-7
v_call: TRBV10-3
d_call: -

cdr3_nt: TGTGCCAGCAGCTTGTTATCTGGGGTAGGCTCTGGGGCCAACGTCCTGACTTTC
cdr3_aa: CASSLLSGVGSGANVLTF
j_call: TRBJ2-6
v_call: TRBV5-5
d_call: -

cdr3_nt: TGTGCCAGCAGTTCGCGATCCCATAACTATGGCTACACCTTC
cdr3_aa: CASSSRSHNYGYTF
j_call: TRBJ1-2
v_call: TRBV27
d_call: -

cdr3_nt: TGCGCCAGCAGCCAAGGTGTAACGGGACTCCTACCCTACGAGCAGTACTTC
cdr3_aa: CASSQGVTGLLPYEQYF
j_call: TRBJ2-7
v_call: TRBV4-1
d_call: -

cdr3_nt: TGTGCCAGCAGCTGGGAACAGGGGTACGAGCAGTACTTC
cdr3_aa: CASSWEQGYEQYF
j_call: TRBJ2-7
v_call: TRBV7-2
d_call: TRBD1

cdr3_nt: TGTGCCAGCAGCTTAGGAAGTGGCGAGCAGTACTTC
cdr3_aa: CASSLGSGEQYF
j_call: TRBJ2-7
v_call: TRBV11-3
d_call: -

cdr3_nt: TGTGCCTGGAGTCCCGGTTTGGACGAGCAGTACTTC
cdr3_aa: CAWSPGLDEQYF
j_call: TRBJ2-7
v_call: TRBV30
d_call: -

cdr3_nt: TGCGCCAGCAGCCAAGGACAGGGGGACTCCTACGAGCAGTACTTC
cdr3_aa: CASSQGQGDSYEQYF
j_call: TRBJ2-7
v_call: TRBV4-1
d_call: TRBD1

cdr3_nt: TGCGCCAGCAGGGTGCGGGTTTCCTACAATGAGCAGTTCTTC
cdr3_aa: CASRVRVSYNEQFF
j_call: TRBJ2-1
v_call: TRBV4-1
d_call: -